Shown below are 10 T cell receptor beta chains from a single sample sequenced in a study of cytotoxic CD8 clonotypes in ibrutinib-treated CLL. The protocol was immunoSEQ multiplex PCR, while the TCRdb copy is restricted to in-frame clones and leaves out a portion. The sample has some 170,000 clones, roughly 90% seen once. The sample in question was PBMCs, obtained at disease progression, from a patient treated with ibrutinib. Receptor source: a human donor with chronic lymphocytic leukemia.

The genes are TRBV4-1 and TRBJ1-2, with 10 bases that match TRBD1. Trimming removed 0 bases from V and 6 bases from J; junction bases left unmatched: 13. This CDR3 has 18 residues. CDR1 and CDR2 from the germline V gene are MGHRA and YSYEKL. CDR3 bases: TGCGCCAGCAGCCAAGACTCTCTATGGACAGGGGGAATCGATGGCTACACCTTC. Amino acids: CASSQDSLWTGGIDGYTF.

The chain joins TRBV30 to TRBJ1-5, with a possible D match to TRBD1 (6 bases). Trimming left V 1 base short and J 5 bases short, with 15 bases between. The germline gives CDR1 GTSNPN, CDR2 SVGIG (reference sequence). CDR3 length: 15 amino acids. As DNA, the CDR3 is TGTGCCTGGAGTGCCCGGACAGTGTCTTATCAGCCCCAGCATTTT. It is translated as CAWSARTVSYQPQHF.

The table lists this clone with a count of one. V and J are TRBV9 and TRBJ2-7; maybe TRBD2 (5 bases). The CDR3 sequence is 14 residues long. The V gene lost 0 bases and the J gene lost 5 bases, with 12 bases spanning the gap. The germline V gene has CDR1 SGDLS and CDR2 YYNGEE. The CDR3 region has the DNA TGTGCCAGCAGCGTAGCGGCTAGCCGTGACGAGCAGTACTTC. Encoded protein: CASSVAASRDEQYF.

This chain joins TRBV2 and TRBJ2-1; D unresolved. The V and J ends lost 4 bases and 9 bases respectively, with 16 bases between them. The CDR3 is 14 amino acids. Germline CDR1 is SNHLY and CDR2 is FYNNEI. DNA for the CDR3: TGTGCCAGCAGTGTTTTGAAAGGGTTCGGTGAGCAGTTCTTC. Protein product: CASSVLKGFGEQFF.

This clone was seen more than once but under ten times. The V call is TRBV11-1, the J call TRBJ1-5; D uncertain. From germline, CDR1 is SGHAT and CDR2 FQDESV (reference sequence). The CDR3 sequence is 12 residues long. V was pared by 5 bases and J by 10 bases, with 12 bases between. CDR3 loop: CASSRSGGPQHF. The CDR3, as DNA: TGTGCCAGCAGCCGTTCGGGTGGACCCCAGCATTTT. The variable domain in full, completed from reference TRBV11-1 and TRBJ1-5, reads EAEVAQSPRYKITEKSQAVAFWCDPISGHATLYWYRQILGQGPELLVQFQDESVVDDSQLPKDRFSAERLKGVDSTLKIQPAELGDSAMYLCASSRSGGPQHFGDGTRLSIL.

As to this clone: This sample includes further DNA sequences coding for the same CDR3. The V gene is TRBV5-1, the J gene TRBJ1-4; D is perhaps TRBD1 (6 bases). There are 14 residues in the CDR3. Germline lookup yields CDR1 SGHRS and CDR2 YFSETQ. V was clipped by 0 bases and J by 6 bases, with 9 bases between them. The CDR3 nucleotides are TGCGCCAGCAGCTTGGGAGGGGGTGATGAAAAACTGTTTTTT. It codes for CASSLGGGDEKLFF. Based on the CDR3 plus reference TRBV5-1 and TRBJ1-4, the full variable domain is KAGVTQTPRYLIKTRGQQVTLSCSPISGHRSVSWYQQTPGQGLQFLFEYFSETQRNKGNFPGRFSGRQFSNSRSEMNVSTLELGDSALYLCASSLGGGDEKLFFGSGTQLSVL.

The rearrangement links TRBV27 to TRBJ2-2; D may be TRBD2 (5 bases). The CDR3 sequence is 20 residues long. V lost 5 bases to trimming and J lost 6 bases, with 31 bases between them. Germline assignment: CDR1 MNHEY and CDR2 SMNVEV (reference sequence). CDR3 sequence reads: CASSPRLLVLPSSPPGELFF. CDR3 nucleotides: TGTGCCAGCAGTCCCCGACTATTAGTACTTCCCTCCAGCCCTCCCGGGGAGCTGTTTTTT.

This chain joins TRBV27 and TRBJ2-2, with D possibly TRBD1 on 5 matching bases. Germline lookup yields CDR1 MNHEY and CDR2 SMNVEV (reference sequence). This CDR3 spans 14 amino acids. Trimming shortened V by 5 bases and J by 5 bases, and 12 bases separated the two germline ends. The CDR3, as DNA: TGTGCCAGCAGTATAATGGGGCGGACCGGGGAGCTGTTTTTT. Translating it yields CASSIMGRTGELFF.

The CDR3, as DNA: TGTGCTAGTGGTTCCTCTTGGTCCTACACCTTC. Translation gives CASGSSWSYTF. The chain couples TRBV12-5 to TRBJ1-2; D gene ambiguous. This CDR3 is built from 11 residues. V gave up 4 bases and J gave up 10 bases, with 10 bases separating them. CDR1 and CDR2 from the germline V gene are LGHNT and FRNRAP.

This sequence joins TRBV29-1 and TRBJ1-1; maybe TRBD1 (5 bases). Trimming stripped 8 bases from V and 1 base from J, with 17 bases between. Germline CDR1 SQVTM, CDR2 ANQGSEA. The CDR3 length is 14 residues. The chain's CDR3 is CSLIRQRSNTEAFF. DNA for the CDR3: TGCAGCTTAATTAGACAGCGTTCGAACACTGAAGCTTTCTTT.